Below, 27 T cell receptor beta chains from the same sample are listed, as sequenced in a study of blood T cell repertoires in COVID-19. Clones were sequenced by immunoSEQ multiplex PCR, and TCRdb holds only the in-frame ones, with some missing. The sample records 200,000 to 250,000 clones, 70% to 85% being singletons. The source material was PBMCs or T cells enriched from blood (not recorded which). These receptor sequences come from a woman between 55 and 75 years old who had recovered from COVID-19.

The table lists this clone with a few counts. The V and J genes are TRBV3-1 (or the pseudogene TRBV3-2) and TRBJ2-1; 7 nucleotides agree with TRBD1. The trim removed 0 bases at V and 4 bases at J, leaving 6 bases unmatched. The CDR3 has 16 residues. Germline CDR1 LGHDT, CDR2 YNNKEL (reference sequence). This CDR3 reads CASSQDIQGPYNEQFF. The CDR3 DNA is TGTGCCAGCAGCCAAGATATACAGGGGCCATACAATGAGCAGTTCTTC.

This clone has just one count. The rearrangement links TRBV18 to TRBJ2-1, with D perhaps TRBD1 (6 bases). V lost 2 bases to trimming and J lost 6 bases, with 17 bases between them. Germline V CDR1 and CDR2: KGHSH, LQKENI. The CDR3 length is 16 residues. The CDR3 protein is CASSPFPNRVPNEQFF. CDR3 nucleotides: TGTGCCAGCTCACCATTTCCGAACAGGGTTCCCAATGAGCAGTTCTTC.

CDR3 amino acids: CASSRGGQYNEQFF. As DNA, the CDR3 is TGTGCCAGCAGCCGAGGTGGACAGTACAATGAGCAGTTCTTC. The chain has TRBV7-9 and TRBJ2-1; a weak D match, TRBD1 (6 bases). CDR3 size: 14 residues. The germline V gene encodes CDR1 SEHNR and CDR2 FQNEAQ (reference sequence). V lost 5 bases to trimming and J lost 4 bases, with 12 bases between them. Full variable domain (missing parts from reference TRBV7-9 and TRBJ2-1): DTGVSQNPRHKITKRGQNVTFRCDPISEHNRLYWYRQTLGQGPEFLTYFQNEAQLEKSRLLSDRFSAERPKGSFSTLEIQRTEQGDSAMYLCASSRGGQYNEQFFGPGTRLTVL.

The J gene is TRBJ1-1, the V gene TRBV11-3; perhaps TRBD1 as D (6 bases). The CDR3 loop spans 12 amino acids. The ends were cut back, 5 bases at V and 3 bases at J, with 7 bases in the middle. The germline V gene encodes CDR1 SGHNT and CDR2 YENEEA. CDR3 sequence: CASSAGDTEAFF. CDR3 nucleotides: TGTGCCAGCAGCGCAGGGGACACTGAAGCTTTCTTT. Full variable domain (remainder filled in from reference TRBV11-3 and TRBJ1-1): EAGVVQSPRYKIIEKKQPVAFWCNPISGHNTLYWYLQNLGQGPELLIRYENEEAVDDSQLPKDRFSAERLKGVDSTLKIQPAELGDSAVYLCASSAGDTEAFFGQGTRLTVV.

This clone was observed a handful of times. Written as DNA, the CDR3 is TGTGCCAGCAGTTTATCCATGGGAGGATCGGACACTGAAGCTTTCTTT. Encoded protein: CASSLSMGGSDTEAFF. The chain links TRBV27 to TRBJ1-1; unclear D gene. The germline V gene has CDR1 MNHEY and CDR2 SMNVEV (reference sequence). CDR3 length: 16 residues. V was shortened by 0 bases and J by 3 bases, with 14 bases between the two germline ends.

V gene TRBV19 combines with J gene TRBJ1-2; TRBD1 matches at 11 bases. V was clipped by 6 bases and J by 7 bases; unmatched bases: 7. Looked up from germline, CDR1 is LNHDA and CDR2 is SQIVND (reference sequence). The CDR3 extends over 14 amino acids. CDR3: CASRLDRGRSGYTF. CDR3 bases: TGTGCCAGTAGGCTGGACAGGGGGCGGAGTGGCTACACCTTC. Combining the CDR3 with reference TRBV19 and TRBJ1-2 gives the whole variable domain DGGITQSPKYLFRKEGQNVTLSCEQNLNHDAMYWYRQDPGQGLRLIYYSQIVNDFQKGDIAEGYSVSREKKESFPLTVTSAQKNPTAFYLCASRLDRGRSGYTFGSGTRLTVV.

The rearrangement joins TRBV13 to TRBJ1-2, with D hard to call. Germline lookup yields CDR1 PRHDT and CDR2 FYEKMQ (reference sequence). The V end lost 5 bases, the J end lost 7 bases, and 17 bases lay between the germline ends. This CDR3 has 14 amino acids. The CDR3 DNA sequence: TGTGCCAGCAGCCCCAGACCTTCAAGGAGTGGCTACACCTTC. Its protein is CASSPRPSRSGYTF.

The chain employs TRBV4-2 and TRBJ2-3; D is undetermined. Between the trimmed V and J ends, which lost 0 bases and 3 bases, there was a span of 7 bases. This CDR3 is built from 14 residues. Germline V gene sequence: CDR1 LGHNA, CDR2 YNFKEQ. The CDR3 DNA follows: TGTGCCAGCAGCCAAGAGGTCCGGACAGATACGCAGTATTTT. Amino acids: CASSQEVRTDTQYF.

This clone was picked up a small number of times. The V and J genes are TRBV9 and TRBJ1-3, with D possibly TRBD1 on 6 matching bases. Germline V gene sequence: CDR1 SGDLS, CDR2 YYNGEE. V was trimmed by 1 base and J by 0 bases, leaving 17 bases between them. CDR3 length equals 18 residues. CDR3 DNA sequence: TGTGCCAGCAGCGTATCACCGGACAGACCCACCTCTGGAAACACCATATATTTT. The encoded protein is CASSVSPDRPTSGNTIYF.

V is TRBV11-3 and J is TRBJ1-1; D perhaps matches TRBD1 (6 bases). Deletions cut 4 bases from V and 7 bases from J, with 10 bases between. This CDR3 is 12 amino acids long. The V gene's germline CDR1 is SGHNT and CDR2 YENEEA. In DNA form, the CDR3 reads TGTGCCAGCAGCTCTACAGGGAATGAAGCTTTCTTT. This codes for CASSSTGNEAFF.

V usage is TRBV19 and J usage is TRBJ2-3; TRBD2 matches at 10 bases. V gave up 6 bases and J gave up 1 base; unmatched junction bases: 1. The CDR3 is 14 residues long. Germline lookup yields CDR1 LNHDA and CDR2 SQIVND (reference sequence). CDR3 region: CASRLAGGTDTQYF. In DNA form, the CDR3 reads TGTGCCAGTAGGCTAGCGGGGGGCACAGATACGCAGTATTTT.

This chain uses TRBV5-6 with TRBJ2-1; TRBD2 matches at 9 bases. Germline trimming cut 3 bases from V and 2 bases from J; bases unmatched to any gene: 6. CDR1 and CDR2 from the germline V gene are SGHDT and YYEEEE. The CDR3 spans 16 residues. The CDR3 DNA follows: TGTGCCAGCAGCTCAGGTCCTAGCGGGGCCTACAATGAGCAGTTCTTC. Protein product: CASSSGPSGAYNEQFF.

J is TRBJ2-2 and V is TRBV6-5; TRBD2 is a possible D gene (6 bases). Germline CDR1 and CDR2: MNHEY and SVGAGI. This CDR3 has 11 residues. Trimming cost V 6 bases and J 14 bases, with 13 bases left between them. As DNA, the CDR3 is TGTGCCAGCAGCAAAGCCGGGAGACTGTTTTTT. Its protein is CASSKAGRLFF.

This chain uses TRBV19 with TRBJ2-3; perhaps TRBD2 as D (6 bases). In germline, CDR1 is LNHDA, CDR2 SQIVND (reference sequence). V was cut by 2 bases and J by 5 bases, with 17 bases left in between. The CDR3 spans 16 residues. CDR3 residues: CASSIFGAGRGDTQYF. The DNA of the CDR3 is TGTGCCAGTAGTATATTCGGGGCGGGGAGAGGAGATACGCAGTATTTT.

This sequence joins TRBV12-5 and TRBJ2-1; D is perhaps TRBD2 (7 bases). Per germline, CDR1 LGHNT and CDR2 FRNRAP. V lost 0 bases and J lost 4, with 19 bases in between. The CDR3 is 18 residues long. The CDR3 is CASGLVREGGTSYNEQFF. The CDR3 nucleotides read TGTGCTAGTGGTTTGGTAAGGGAGGGGGGTACTTCTTACAATGAGCAGTTCTTC.

The chain is built from TRBV3-1 (or the pseudogene TRBV3-2) and TRBJ2-2, with 8 positions matching TRBD2. CDR3 length equals 17 residues. Germline V gene data show CDR1 as LGHDT and CDR2 as YNNKEL (reference sequence). The junction had 7 bases not matched to a gene; V was cut back by 4 bases and J by 0 bases. CDR3 in amino acids: CASSPGAGLANTGELFF. CDR3 sequence (DNA): TGTGCCAGCAGCCCGGGGGCGGGACTAGCGAACACCGGGGAGCTGTTTTTT.

V is TRBV27 and J is TRBJ2-7; D call uncertain. Germline-derived CDR1 and CDR2 are MNHEY and SMNVEV (reference sequence). Trimming took 3 bases from V and 2 from J, leaving 11 bases between them. CDR3 size: 14 residues. Here the CDR3 reads CASSLSAPPYEQYF. The CDR3 DNA reads as TGTGCCAGCAGTTTGAGCGCGCCGCCCTACGAGCAGTACTTC.

The CDR3 sequence: CASSGDREDTQYF. Written as DNA, the CDR3 is TGTGCCAGCAGCGGGGACAGGGAAGATACGCAGTATTTT. The V and J genes are TRBV5-4 and TRBJ2-3; the match to TRBD1 covers 9 bases. Germline V gene data show CDR1 as SGHNT and CDR2 as YYREEE (reference sequence). The CDR3 length is 13 residues. V dropped 4 bases and J dropped 5; count of bases not matched to a gene: 2.

The chain couples TRBV5-8 to TRBJ2-3; D is ambiguous. V lost 4 bases and J lost 1, with 22 bases in between. The CDR3 is 18 residues long. The germline CDR1 and CDR2 sequences are SGHTS and YDEGEE. The CDR3 nucleotides are TGTGCCAGCAGCCACGTTCGTGACACCCGTCTGGGCACAGATACGCAGTATTTT. It encodes CASSHVRDTRLGTDTQYF.

In its sample, this clone was seen a few times. The rearrangement joins TRBV2 to TRBJ1-5; the D is unclear. CDR1 is SNHLY, CDR2 FYNNEI, per germline. Trimming removed 2 bases from V and 7 bases from J, with 9 bases in between. This CDR3 region has 13 residues. DNA for the CDR3: TGTGCCAGCAGTGAAATGGCGGGCCAGCCCCAGCATTTT. It codes for CASSEMAGQPQHF.

DNA for the CDR3: TGTGCCAGCAGCCAAGAAGTGAGAAACACAGATACGCAGTATTTT. Protein: CASSQEVRNTDTQYF. The V gene is TRBV3-1 (or the pseudogene TRBV3-2), the J gene TRBJ2-3; D unclear. Germline CDR1 reads LGHDT; CDR2 reads YNNKEL (reference sequence). The CDR3 spans 15 residues. Trimming left V 0 bases short and J 2 bases short, with 9 bases between.

The chain employs TRBV2 and TRBJ1-6; D possibly corresponds to TRBD1 (6 bases). V lost 6 bases to trimming and J lost 4 bases, with 10 bases between them. Germline CDR1 reads SNHLY; CDR2 reads FYNNEI. CDR3 length: 14 amino acids. The CDR3 loop is CASSGGAYNSPLHF. The CDR3 nucleotides read TGTGCCAGCAGCGGGGGGGCGTATAATTCACCCCTCCACTTT. Drawing the rest from reference TRBV2 and TRBJ1-6, the complete variable domain is EPEVTQTPSHQVTQMGQEVILRCVPISNHLYFYWYRQILGQKVEFLVSFYNNEISEKSEIFDDQFSVERPDGSNFTLKIRSTKLEDSAMYFCASSGGAYNSPLHFGNGTRLTVT.

The chain combines TRBV6-5 with TRBJ1-2; 8 nucleotides line up with TRBD1. From germline, CDR1 is MNHEY and CDR2 SVGAGI. The CDR3 has 12 amino acids. Trimming removed 8 bases from V and 5 bases from J; junction bases left unmatched: 4. This CDR3 reads CASGQGLYGYTF. The CDR3 nucleotides are TGTGCCAGCGGACAGGGATTATATGGCTACACCTTC.

The gene calls are TRBV2 and TRBJ1-2; no clear D. The V gene's germline CDR1 is SNHLY and CDR2 FYNNEI. This CDR3 has 12 residues. The germline V and J ends were trimmed by 1 base and 5 bases, with 5 bases remaining between them. CDR3 sequence: CASSEGGYGYTF. CDR3 sequence (DNA): TGTGCCAGCAGTGAAGGAGGGTATGGCTACACCTTC. Drawing the rest from reference TRBV2 and TRBJ1-2, the complete variable domain is EPEVTQTPSHQVTQMGQEVILRCVPISNHLYFYWYRQILGQKVEFLVSFYNNEISEKSEIFDDQFSVERPDGSNFTLKIRSTKLEDSAMYFCASSEGGYGYTFGSGTRLTVV.

DNA of the CDR3: TGTGCCAGCAGTGAAGCTAAGCCCGGGGGTTATGGCTACACCTTC. It is translated as CASSEAKPGGYGYTF. The V and J genes are TRBV6-1 and TRBJ1-2, with D possibly being TRBD1 (5 bases). Germline V gene lookup returns CDR1 MNHNS and CDR2 SASEGT. V was pared by 0 bases and J by 5 bases, with 13 bases between. This CDR3 has 15 residues.

The V call is TRBV27, the J call TRBJ1-6; 7 positions match TRBD1. The CDR3 runs to 15 residues. The germline gives CDR1 MNHEY, CDR2 SMNVEV (reference sequence). With 5 bases clipped from V and 9 bases from J, the junction kept 10 bases outside the gene matches. The CDR3: CASSLQGVIGSPLHF. DNA of the CDR3: TGTGCCAGCAGTCTTCAGGGGGTCATAGGTTCACCCCTCCACTTT.

This clone was seen only a few times. CDR3 sequence: CASSPSRTGPGANVLTF. The CDR3 nucleotides are TGTGCCAGTAGTCCTAGCAGGACAGGGCCTGGGGCCAACGTCCTGACTTTC. The genes are TRBV19 and TRBJ2-6, with TRBD1 matching over 8 bases. With V trimmed by 5 bases and J by 2 bases, 8 bases remained unmatched. Germline V CDR1 and CDR2: LNHDA, SQIVND (reference sequence). The CDR3 runs to 17 residues. The full variable domain, in which reference TRBV19 and TRBJ2-6 provide the parts outside the CDR3, is DGGITQSPKYLFRKEGQNVTLSCEQNLNHDAMYWYRQDPGQGLRLIYYSQIVNDFQKGDIAEGYSVSREKKESFPLTVTSAQKNPTAFYLCASSPSRTGPGANVLTFGAGSRLTVL.